The entry below describes one TCR beta chain. The target of this receptor is not known. The record has no base qualities; no much larger clone is one base away. These data come from a study of blood T cell repertoires in COVID-19 (dated by TCRdb to the early 2020s). Concerning the study at large: Collaborator samples came from the United States, Italy and Spain and covered acute and convalescent phases of COVID-19. Where available, HLA class I and class II types were taken from metadata supplied by the sample provider and were not determined by assay-based typing. The material from the prospective study consisted of cDNA or gDNA derived from T cells, B-cell-depleted T cells, or PBMCs. Samples were obtained from the ongoing ImmuneRACE study (first 160 participants) and from 1,254 subjects provided by 6 global collaborators. A freely available public database, intended as a resource for researchers studying the immune response to SARS-CoV-2, is where the repertoires were released. The dataset comprised deeply sampled blood TCRbeta repertoires from subjects exposed to, actively infected with, or recovered from COVID-19. The sample metadata nearly always contained a de-identified subject ID, COVID-19 status, age in years and sex. Beyond this particular receptor, the publication reports: How much clinical and demographic metadata was included differed by source and by participant, and the metadata was provided uncurated.

The CDR3 starts with the cysteine, ends with the phenylalanine, and has 13 residues. This entry keeps only the CDR3 DNA: 39 bases, framed from base 1. The germline V gene sets CDR1 to MDHEN and CDR2 to SYDVKM. The germline V and J ends show losses of 3 bases and 6 bases respectively, and no gene match explains 2 bases of the junction. TCRbeta CDR3 regions were amplified from genomic DNA by means of the immunoSEQ Assay, a bias-controlled multiplex PCR. The authors processed their data as follows. Within the assay, amplification of reference gene primers was used to estimate how many nucleated cells each sample contained. Sequence reads were collapsed and filtered to measure the absolute abundance of every unique TCRbeta CDR3 rearrangement. Productive Simpson clonality was computed per sample as the square root of Simpson's diversity index over productive rearrangements. The immuneACCESS repertoire file appears here via TCRdb, limited to in-frame rearrangements. These files lack a portion of the clones; in checked studies, under half of the deficit traces to unresolved V genes, and the cause of the others is not known. V and J calls plus clone size are reproduced from that table; the DNA served to infer D and trimming. The sample table contains some 130,000 clones; only one count was recorded for roughly 86% of them. Of the sample, more than 9.5% is held by the ten largest clones.

One collaborating source in Seattle enrolled patients while the patients were actively infected and followed the patients over time throughout the course of disease. Collaborating institutions collected whole blood in K2EDTA tubes following their own protocols. For TCRbeta analysis, collaborators shipped samples in one of three forms: frozen whole blood, isolated PBMCs, or DNA extracted from either of those sample types. This clonotype was sampled from a woman in her 70s with COVID-19, enrolled during active disease. Here the chain combines TRBV28 and TRBJ1-2, with 9 bases aligning to TRBD1. Sequencing input: peripheral blood. The CDR3 region reads CASSLDRGHGYTF. The sequenced DNA is TGTGCCAGCAGTTTGGACAGGGGACATGGCTACACCTTC.